Given below is one TCR beta chain in context. This entry comes from a study of blood T cell repertoires in COVID-19. Data came from immunoSEQ multiplex PCR; TCRdb stores just in-frame clones and leaves some out. The sample contains fewer than 250,000 clones, about 83% of which appear only once. This sequence originates from a woman in her fifties or sixties who had been exposed to COVID-19. Sequencing was done on a sample of PBMCs or T cells enriched from blood (not recorded which).

The CDR3 loop is CASSEEPLAPGELFF. The DNA of the CDR3 is TGTGCCAGCAGTGAAGAGCCACTAGCGCCCGGGGAGCTGTTTTTT. The rearrangement joins TRBV6-1 to TRBJ2-2, with 7 positions matching TRBD2. Germline V gene data show CDR1 as MNHNS and CDR2 as SASEGT. J lost 6 bases, V lost 1 base, and 5 bases had no gene match. This CDR3 contains 15 residues.